Presented here are 20 T cell receptor beta chains from one specimen sequenced in a study of OX40 agonist ivuxolimab in advanced cancers. Using immunoSEQ multiplex PCR, the repertoire was profiled, and TCRdb retains in-frame clones only, with some absent. The data show 50,000 to 70,000 clones, with over 80% seen just once and approximately 2.8% held by the top ten. Specimen: CD4+ or CD8+ T cells sorted from blood, collected in a trial of the OX40 agonist ivuxolimab. The receptors were gathered from an adult with an advanced solid tumor such as melanoma, head and neck, liver or kidney cancer.

The CDR3 region has the DNA TGTGCCAGCAGCTCTTCTAGCGGGAGATTTGGGGATACGCAGTATTTT. This codes for CASSSSSGRFGDTQYF. The chain couples TRBV11-2 to TRBJ2-3; 10 nucleotides agree with TRBD2. This CDR3 contains 16 residues. Germline loops: CDR1 SGHAT, CDR2 FQNNGV. The ends lost 4 bases at V and 6 bases at J; junction bases unmatched: 10.

This clone occurred once. This sequence joins TRBV5-6 and TRBJ2-3; 12 nucleotides match TRBD2. Germline CDR1 and CDR2: SGHDT and YYEEEE. With V trimmed by 2 bases and J by 0 bases, 4 bases remained unmatched. The CDR3 covers 17 residues. The CDR3 coding sequence is TGTGCCAGCAGCTTCACTAGCGGGGGGACTAGCACAGATACGCAGTATTTT. This codes for CASSFTSGGTSTDTQYF.

This chain joins TRBV9 and TRBJ2-3; TRBD1 matches at 7 bases. The CDR3 totals 15 residues. The germline gives CDR1 SGDLS, CDR2 YYNGEE. J lost 6 bases, V lost 0 bases, and 7 bases had no gene match. CDR3 bases: TGTGCCAGCAGCGTAGGTCAGGGGGTCCCGGATACGCAGTATTTT. This encodes CASSVGQGVPDTQYF. The variable domain in full, with the rest retrieved from reference TRBV9 and TRBJ2-3, is DSGVTQTPKHLITATGQRVTLRCSPRSGDLSVYWYQQSLDQGLQFLIQYYNGEERAKGNILERFSAQQFPDLHSELNLSSLELGDSALYFCASSVGQGVPDTQYFGPGTRLTVL.

The DNA of the CDR3 is TGTGCCACCAGCACGGACAGCACAGATACGCAGTATTTT. It codes for CATSTDSTDTQYF. This chain links TRBV15 with TRBJ2-3; D is uncertain. This CDR3 spans 13 amino acids. In germline, CDR1 is LNHNV, CDR2 YYDKDF (reference sequence). V was cut by 4 bases and J by 0 bases, with 5 bases left in between. The variable domain in full, with the rest retrieved from reference TRBV15 and TRBJ2-3, is DAMVIQNPRYQVTQFGKPVTLSCSQTLNHNVMYWYQQKSSQAPKLLFHYYDKDFNNEADTPDNFQSRRPNTSFCFLDIRSPGLGDTAMYLCATSTDSTDTQYFGPGTRLTVL.

The V and J genes are TRBV11-3 and TRBJ2-5; tentative D call: TRBD2 (5 bases). The CDR3 contains 13 residues. V lost 8 bases, J lost 4 bases, and 14 bases lay in between. Germline V gene lookup returns CDR1 SGHNT and CDR2 YENEEA. For the CDR3, the DNA is TGTGCCAGCGAGGGCCCGGCGGTAGAGACCCAGTACTTC. Amino acid sequence: CASEGPAVETQYF.

CDR3 nucleotide sequence: TGTGCCAGCAGCGTAGAAGGACTAGCGGCATACAATGAGCAGTTCTTC. Amino acid sequence: CASSVEGLAAYNEQFF. The chain carries TRBV9 and TRBJ2-1; TRBD2 agrees at 10 bases. Germline V gene lookup returns CDR1 SGDLS and CDR2 YYNGEE. V lost 0 bases and J lost 4; bases outside the gene matches: 4. This CDR3 contains 16 residues.

The chain combines TRBV7-9 with TRBJ2-7, with D possibly TRBD1 on 6 matching bases. CDR3 size: 15 residues. Germline V gene lookup returns CDR1 SEHNR and CDR2 FQNEAQ (reference sequence). V lost 2 bases and J lost 2, with 13 bases in between. The CDR3 loop reads CASSLRGGLPYEQYF. CDR3 DNA: TGTGCCAGCAGCTTAAGAGGGGGTCTTCCCTACGAGCAGTACTTC.

The chain's CDR3 is CASSFGGRAGVNEQYF. Written as DNA, the CDR3 is TGCGCCAGCAGCTTTGGCGGGAGGGCCGGGGTAAACGAGCAGTACTTC. The chain combines TRBV5-1 with TRBJ2-5; the match to TRBD2 covers 9 bases. The last part of the DNA fits TRBJ2-7 better; the J call may be wrong. The germline CDR1 and CDR2 sequences are SGHRS and YFSETQ. CDR3 length: 16 amino acids.

This sequence joins TRBV7-2 and TRBJ2-2; 11 bases are shared with TRBD2. The CDR3 runs 16 residues. J lost 5 bases, V lost 1 base, and 3 bases had no gene match. CDR1 is SGHTA and CDR2 is FQGNSA in the germline V gene. The CDR3 sequence is CASSLGASGRTGELFF. As DNA, the CDR3 is TGTGCCAGCAGCTTAGGGGCTAGCGGGAGGACCGGGGAGCTGTTTTTT.

The genes are TRBV6-5 and TRBJ1-1; D is possibly TRBD1 (5 bases). The CDR3 extends over 15 amino acids. Germline-derived CDR1 and CDR2 are MNHEY and SVGAGI. The germline V and J ends were trimmed by 2 bases and 1 base, with 11 bases remaining between them. The CDR3 nucleotides are TGTGCCAGCAGTTACCTCAGTGGGGCGAACACTGAAGCTTTCTTT. This codes for CASSYLSGANTEAFF.

V gene TRBV15 combines with J gene TRBJ1-2; D call uncertain. In germline, CDR1 is LNHNV, CDR2 YYDKDF (reference sequence). The ends were cut back, 3 bases at V and 4 bases at J, with 15 bases in the middle. CDR3 size: 15 residues. In DNA form, the CDR3 reads TGTGCCACCAGCAGGCAGACCCGCACCGGCTATGGCTACACCTTC. Amino acids: CATSRQTRTGYGYTF.

The chain links TRBV5-4 to TRBJ2-1; perhaps TRBD1 as D (5 bases). This CDR3 contains 12 residues. Germline V gene lookup returns CDR1 SGHNT and CDR2 YYREEE (reference sequence). Trimming stripped 3 bases from V and 6 bases from J, with 7 bases between. CDR3 coding DNA: TGTGCCAGCAGCTATGACAGCAATGAGCAGTTCTTC. Its protein product is CASSYDSNEQFF.

This chain uses TRBV5-4 with TRBJ1-1; the D is unclear. Trimming shortened V by 6 bases and J by 0 bases, and 12 bases separated the two germline ends. The CDR3 runs 14 residues. CDR1 is SGHNT and CDR2 is YYREEE in the germline V gene (reference sequence). The CDR3 spells CASTSQNMNTEAFF. In DNA, the CDR3 is TGTGCCAGCACCTCACAGAACATGAACACTGAAGCTTTCTTT.

This clone was detected only once. This chain connects TRBV6-5 to TRBJ1-1; a possible D gene is TRBD1 (6 bases). Trimming cost V 10 bases and J 11 bases, with 20 bases left between them. The germline V gene has CDR1 MNHEY and CDR2 SVGAGI. The CDR3 runs 12 residues. The CDR3 protein is CATRSGAGGAFF. Written as DNA, the CDR3 is TGTGCCACCAGGTCGGGGGCTGGTGGTGCTTTCTTT.

This clone was seen once. The chain recombines TRBV18 with TRBJ2-6, with 7 bases aligning to TRBD2. Germline V gene sequence: CDR1 KGHSH, CDR2 LQKENI. The CDR3 is made up of 17 amino acids. V shed 2 bases, J shed 5 bases, and the junction held 9 bases outside the gene matches. CDR3 bases: TGTGCCAGCTCACCATGGGGAGGGCCTGAAAGGGCCAACGTCCTGACTTTC. Encoded protein: CASSPWGGPERANVLTF.

This clone was counted once. The gene calls are TRBV7-9 and TRBJ2-3, with 7 nucleotides matching TRBD2. The length of the CDR3 is 14 residues. Per the germline V gene, CDR1 is SEHNR and CDR2 is FQNEAQ (reference sequence). Trimming cost V 0 bases and J 4 bases; bases outside gene matches: 1. The CDR3: CASSLAGGADTQYF. The CDR3 bases are TGTGCCAGCAGCTTAGCTGGGGGGGCAGATACGCAGTATTTT.

The chain joins TRBV6-5 to TRBJ1-1; D uncertain. CDR3 length: 14 residues. V was cut by 0 bases and J by 5 bases, with 10 bases left in between. Per germline, CDR1 MNHEY and CDR2 SVGAGI. CDR3 residues: CASSYSIRGTEAFF. The CDR3 nucleotides are TGTGCCAGCAGTTACTCGATCCGGGGTACTGAAGCTTTCTTT.

CDR3 DNA: TGCGCCAGCAGCCAAGAAGGTTCTCTTATGAACACTGAAGCTTTCTTT. Protein: CASSQEGSLMNTEAFF. The rearrangement uses TRBV4-1 and TRBJ1-1, with unresolved D. The CDR3 contains 16 residues. Germline CDR1 is MGHRA and CDR2 is YSYEKL. With 0 bases removed from V and 0 bases from J, the gap between germline ends came to 11 bases.

This chain links TRBV27 with TRBJ1-2; possibly TRBD1 for D (5 bases). The germline V and J ends were trimmed by 8 bases and 7 bases, with 23 bases remaining between them. The germline gives CDR1 MNHEY, CDR2 SMNVEV (reference sequence). CDR3 length: 15 amino acids. The CDR3 reads CASYTTKGVAVGYTF. The DNA for the CDR3 is TGTGCCAGCTACACAACTAAAGGGGTAGCAGTTGGCTACACCTTC.

The rearrangement links TRBV7-6 to TRBJ1-1; D gene unclear. Germline CDR1 SGHVS, CDR2 FNYEAQ. The CDR3 consists of 14 residues. The V end was cut by 5 bases, the J end by 4 bases, with 14 bases between. CDR3 in DNA: TGTGCCAGCAGCCCCCCAGGCAGAACCACTGAAGCTTTCTTT. Protein product: CASSPPGRTTEAFF.